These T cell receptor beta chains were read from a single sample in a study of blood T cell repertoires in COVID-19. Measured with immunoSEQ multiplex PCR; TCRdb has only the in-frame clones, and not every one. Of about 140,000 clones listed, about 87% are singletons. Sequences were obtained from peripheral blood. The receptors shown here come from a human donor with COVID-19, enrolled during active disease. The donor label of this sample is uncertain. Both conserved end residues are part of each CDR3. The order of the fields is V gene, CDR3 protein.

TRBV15	CATSRETGSYEQYF
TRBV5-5	CASSPDRGPNQETQYF
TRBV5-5	CASSVRDTNEKLFF
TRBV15	CATHTTGLSGANVLTF
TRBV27	CASLRDRGTEAFF
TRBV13	CASSSRQGAYNEQFF
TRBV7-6	CASSAEERTDTQYF
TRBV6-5	CASSYSRRGTEAFF
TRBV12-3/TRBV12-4	CASTRTGEETQYF
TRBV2	CASSVDRGEQFF
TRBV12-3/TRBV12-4	CASSFNEDSEAFF
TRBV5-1	CASRVDTSNTGELFF
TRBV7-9	CASSALAGEYNEQFF
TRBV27	CASSLGGPGGYTEAFF
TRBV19	CASSDDRGWNSPLHF
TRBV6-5	CASSYFGQGAAEKLFF
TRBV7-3	CASSGDSWTGELFF
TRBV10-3	CAISEIGGYEQYF
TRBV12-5	CASGLPGGVEQYF
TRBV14	CASSQVRETQYF
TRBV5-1	CASSLYPEGAGELFF
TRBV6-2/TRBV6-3	CASSTTVIGANVLTF
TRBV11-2	CASSQIGGAGANVLTF
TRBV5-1	CASSLRGPGDTEAFF
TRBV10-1	CASSESGATNEKLFF
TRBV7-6	CASSLGAGENQPQHF
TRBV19	CASTQSWGQGPAQHF
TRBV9	CASSATGGFPISYTF
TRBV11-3	CASSLVGHLNEKLFF
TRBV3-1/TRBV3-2	CASSQGQGVRALHF
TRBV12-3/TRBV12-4	CASSLWRDTEAFF
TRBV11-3	CASTRGGGNEQFF
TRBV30	CAWSRDIGQPQHF
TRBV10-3	CAISESQGSDTEAFF
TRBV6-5	CASSTSGGGYEQFF
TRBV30	CAWSVLLGVSYEQYF
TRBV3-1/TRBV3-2	CASRSTAQETQYF
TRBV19	CASKETTNEKLFF
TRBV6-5	CASSYGQGDEKLFF
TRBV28	CASSTTGLTNYGYTF
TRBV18	CASSPGQGRGNTIYF
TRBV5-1	CASTRTSGSDEQFF
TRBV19	CASNGGLLYNEQFF
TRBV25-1	CASSPPPGQVNTGELFF
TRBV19	CASRSQVYSYNSPLHF
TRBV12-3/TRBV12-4	CAGQGAQTGELFF
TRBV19	CASRVDRGVAKLFF
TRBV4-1	CASSQEVGAGQPQHF
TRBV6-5	CASSFGPTGVNYGYTF
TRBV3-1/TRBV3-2	CASSHSAGANVLTF
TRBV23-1	CASSQSGALNEQFF
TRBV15	CATSGEWGQGGYGYTF
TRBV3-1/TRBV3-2	CASSQTAHRAKLFF
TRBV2	CASKQGPNSNQPQHF
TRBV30	CAWSVEDSQEAFF
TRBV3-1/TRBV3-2	CASSQPVDGEQFF
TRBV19	CASSIPDRDDTDTQYF
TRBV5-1	CASSSSSGGRTGELFF